This entry is about one TCR beta chain. Using immunoSEQ multiplex PCR, the repertoire was profiled, and TCRdb retains in-frame clones only, with some absent. Found here are some 170,000 clones, 70% to 90% of them singletons; the top ten hold 4% to 5.5%. V gave up 1 base and J gave up 7 bases, with 13 bases separating them. The CDR3 is 14 amino acids. CDR1 LGHDT and CDR2 YNNKEL come from the germline V gene (reference sequence). The data belong to a study of T cell responses to AZD1222 COVID-19 vaccine. The sequences come from peripheral blood, collected 28 days after the second AZD1222 dose. This clonotype was sampled from an adult who received the AZD1222 COVID-19 vaccine. The chain has TRBV3-1 (or the pseudogene TRBV3-2) and TRBJ1-2; weak D call: TRBD1 (5 bases). The CDR3 loop is CASSQAPRVGGYTF. CDR3 DNA sequence: TGTGCCAGCAGCCAAGCCCCCAGGGTGGGTGGCTACACCTTC.